The 3 T cell receptor beta chains below all came from one sample that was sequenced in a study of T-cell reconstitution after alpha-beta-depleted transplantation in children. It was with unique molecular identifiers that the TCRbeta library was prepared. One entry per CDR3 protein results from TCRdb running MiXCR on the PCR reads. The sample consists of approximately 500,000 distinct CDR3 sequences, 20% to 30% of them appearing once. The source was PBMCs, collected before TCRalphabeta/CD19-depleted stem cell transplant. The receptors come from a boy younger than two with Wiskott-Aldrich syndrome, due to receive a stem cell transplant.

This clonotype was seen a single time. The rearrangement joins TRBV5-1 to TRBJ1-1; D is ambiguous. The CDR3 is 15 amino acids. The germline CDR1 and CDR2 sequences are SGHRS and YFSETQ. Between the trimmed V and J ends, which lost 0 bases and 5 bases, there was a span of 14 bases. For the CDR3, the DNA is TGCGCCAGCAGCTTGGGCCCGGCCAAGTCAACTGAAGCTTTCTTT. Protein: CASSLGPAKSTEAFF.

The CDR3 region has the DNA TGCGCCAGCAGCTTAGTAGGACAGCTAAACACTGAAGCTTTCTTT. This encodes CASSLVGQLNTEAFF. The chain couples TRBV5-1 to TRBJ1-1, with D possibly matching TRBD1 (6 bases). Germline CDR1 SGHRS, CDR2 YFSETQ. The CDR3 has 15 residues. V dropped 2 bases and J dropped 2 bases, with 13 bases sitting between them.

The genes are TRBV29-1 and TRBJ2-2; 12 bases fit TRBD2. CDR1 SQVTM and CDR2 ANQGSEA come from the germline V gene. The CDR3 length is 14 residues. V shed 4 bases, J shed 3 bases, and the junction held 0 bases outside the gene matches. CDR3 DNA sequence: TGCAGCGTTGCTAGCGGGAGGGACACCGGGGAGCTGTTTTTT. It encodes CSVASGRDTGELFF.